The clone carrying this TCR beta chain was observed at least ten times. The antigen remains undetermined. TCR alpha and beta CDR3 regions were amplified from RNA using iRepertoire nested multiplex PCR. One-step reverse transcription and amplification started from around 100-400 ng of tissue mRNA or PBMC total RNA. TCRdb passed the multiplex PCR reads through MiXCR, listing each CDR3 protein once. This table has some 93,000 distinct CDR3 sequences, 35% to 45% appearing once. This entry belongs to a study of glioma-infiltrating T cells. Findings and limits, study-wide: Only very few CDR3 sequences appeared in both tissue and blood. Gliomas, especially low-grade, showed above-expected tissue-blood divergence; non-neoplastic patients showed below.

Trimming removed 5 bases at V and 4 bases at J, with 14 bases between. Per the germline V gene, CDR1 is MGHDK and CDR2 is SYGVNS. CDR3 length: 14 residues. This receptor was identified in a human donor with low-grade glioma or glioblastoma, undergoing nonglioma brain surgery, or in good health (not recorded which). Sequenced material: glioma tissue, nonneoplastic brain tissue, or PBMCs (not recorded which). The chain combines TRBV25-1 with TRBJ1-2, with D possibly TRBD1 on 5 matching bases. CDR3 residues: CASSSSETAYGYTF. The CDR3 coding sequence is TGTGCCAGCAGTTCGTCCGAGACAGCCTATGGCTACACCTTC.